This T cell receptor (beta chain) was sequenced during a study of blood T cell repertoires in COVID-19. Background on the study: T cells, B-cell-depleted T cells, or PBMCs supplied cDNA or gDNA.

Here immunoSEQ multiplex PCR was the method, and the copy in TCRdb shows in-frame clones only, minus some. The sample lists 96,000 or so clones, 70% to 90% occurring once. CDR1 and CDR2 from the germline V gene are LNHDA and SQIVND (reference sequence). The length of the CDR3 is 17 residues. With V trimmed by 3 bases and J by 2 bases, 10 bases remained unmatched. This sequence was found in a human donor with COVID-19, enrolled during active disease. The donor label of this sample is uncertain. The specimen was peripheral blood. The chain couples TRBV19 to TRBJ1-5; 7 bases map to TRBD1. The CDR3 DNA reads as TGTGCCAGTAGTATCCAATCGTACAGGGGTGGCAATCAGCCCCAGCATTTT. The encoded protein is CASSIQSYRGGNQPQHF.